This entry lists 25 T cell receptor beta chains sequenced from one sample in a study of sequential checkpoint blockade in melanoma. Treatment noted: randomized to nivolumab then ipilimumab (arm A) or the reverse (arm B). The protocol was immunoSEQ multiplex PCR, while the TCRdb copy is restricted to in-frame clones and leaves out a portion. This sample yields fewer than 6,000 clones, of which more than 25% are seen a single time; about 20% belongs to the top ten. Source: tumor tissue (inferred from file names), taken from a patient given nivolumab and ipilimumab in sequence. All receptors derive from a human donor with melanoma.

CDR3 loop: CASSPFRGETGPSPLHF. CDR3 sequence (DNA): TGTGCCAGCTCACCATTTCGGGGCGAGACGGGCCCTTCACCCCTCCACTTT. The chain carries TRBV18 and TRBJ1-6, with a weak D call TRBD1 (5 bases). Trimming cost V 2 bases and J 9 bases, with 20 bases left between them. The CDR3 has 17 residues. CDR1 and CDR2 from the germline V gene are KGHSH and LQKENI.

This clone occurred a few times. The rearrangement links TRBV6-8 to TRBJ1-5, with D maybe TRBD1 (6 bases). Germline V gene data show CDR1 as MNHGY and CDR2 as SAAAGT. CDR3 length: 14 residues. V was trimmed by 4 bases and J by 3 bases, leaving 10 bases between them. The CDR3 loop is CASSSWDNNQPQHF. CDR3 nucleotide sequence: TGTGCCAGCAGTTCATGGGACAACAATCAGCCCCAGCATTTT.

J is TRBJ2-3 and V is TRBV11-3; 12 bases fit TRBD2. The ends lost 5 bases at V and 6 bases at J; junction bases unmatched: 9. CDR1 SGHNT and CDR2 YENEEA come from the germline V gene. This CDR3 has 16 residues. This CDR3 is CASSTRLAGEFDTQYF. The CDR3 region has the DNA TGTGCCAGCAGCACTAGACTAGCGGGGGAGTTCGATACGCAGTATTTT.

The chain couples TRBV19 to TRBJ1-3; D unresolved. Trimming took off 4 bases at V and 2 bases at J, with 15 bases between the two ends. The CDR3 totals 16 residues. The germline gives CDR1 LNHDA, CDR2 SQIVND (reference sequence). The CDR3 DNA reads TGTGCCAGTAGTACCCGTTTTGCAGGCGCTGGAAACACCATATATTTT. This encodes CASSTRFAGAGNTIYF.

The V call is TRBV6-8, the J call TRBJ1-3; a possible D gene is TRBD1 (5 bases). V lost 5 bases and J lost 2, with 10 bases in between. Germline assignment: CDR1 MNHGY and CDR2 SAAAGT. This CDR3 has 14 residues. The CDR3 DNA sequence: TGTGCCAGCAGTAACGGGGGAACTGGAAACACCATATATTTT. Translated: CASSNGGTGNTIYF.

In its sample, this clone ranks as large. The chain is built from TRBV6-8 and TRBJ2-2; D may be TRBD1 or TRBD2 (5 bases each). V was clipped by 6 bases and J by 3 bases, with 14 bases between them. The CDR3 consists of 15 residues. Germline CDR1 reads MNHGY; CDR2 reads SAAAGT. The CDR3 coding sequence is TGTGCCAGCAGACGGGACGGATCACACACCGGGGAGCTGTTTTTT. Translating gives CASRRDGSHTGELFF.

This clone has at least ten counts. This rearrangement joins TRBV11-3 to TRBJ2-7; 7 bases align to TRBD2. Per the germline V gene, CDR1 is SGHNT and CDR2 is YENEEA. The CDR3 extends over 14 amino acids. Germline trimming cut 3 bases from V and 6 bases from J; bases unmatched to any gene: 8. The DNA for the CDR3 is TGTGCCAGCAGCTTGGCGGGAGTCCGAACCGAGCAGTACTTC. Translated, it gives CASSLAGVRTEQYF.

This clone was seen ten or more times. J is TRBJ2-7 and V is TRBV4-1, with 10 bases identical to TRBD1. Trimming removed 2 bases from V and 7 bases from J; junction bases left unmatched: 11. From germline, CDR1 is MGHRA and CDR2 YSYEKL. The CDR3 has 16 residues. The CDR3 DNA is TGCGCCAGCAGCCAATTACCTGAGACAGGGGGCCAGGAGCAGTACTTC. Residues: CASSQLPETGGQEQYF.

This chain connects TRBV6-8 to TRBJ2-1; D possibly matches TRBD1 or TRBD2 (5 bases each). CDR1 and CDR2 (germline): MNHGY, SAAAGT. This CDR3 is built from 15 residues. V gave up 5 bases and J gave up 0 bases, with 11 bases separating them. The CDR3 sequence: CASSEGPSSYNEQFF. DNA for the CDR3: TGTGCCAGCAGTGAGGGGCCTAGCTCCTACAATGAGCAGTTCTTC.

The genes are TRBV6-8 and TRBJ1-6; no firm D call. The germline V gene has CDR1 MNHGY and CDR2 SAAAGT. V was trimmed by 6 bases and J by 2 bases, leaving 8 bases between them. The CDR3 contains 14 residues. For the CDR3, the DNA is TGTGCCAGCAGGAGACCAGCCTATAATTCACCCCTCCACTTT. Translated, it gives CASRRPAYNSPLHF.

In its sample, this clone ranks as medium-sized. The gene calls are TRBV12-5 and TRBJ2-5; D is undetermined. The V end was cut by 2 bases, the J end by 6 bases, with 7 bases between. The CDR3 is made up of 12 amino acids. In germline, CDR1 is LGHNT, CDR2 FRNRAP. CDR3 coding DNA: TGTGCTAGTGGTTTGACTGGTCAGACCCAGTACTTC. This sequence encodes CASGLTGQTQYF.

This clone was picked up a small number of times. The chain has TRBV19 and TRBJ2-7; no firm D call. Looked up from germline, CDR1 is LNHDA and CDR2 is SQIVND (reference sequence). The CDR3 consists of 13 residues. V lost 7 bases, J lost 3 bases, and 13 bases lay in between. The chain's CDR3 is CASTPGRDYEQYF. CDR3 nucleotides: TGTGCCAGTACCCCGGGCAGAGACTACGAGCAGTACTTC.

This clone has ten or more counts. V is TRBV11-3 and J is TRBJ2-1; 11 positions agree with TRBD2. V was clipped by 6 bases and J by 2 bases; unmatched bases: 6. Per germline, CDR1 SGHNT and CDR2 YENEEA. The CDR3 loop spans 16 amino acids. The CDR3 region is CASSPGLAGTYNEQFF. CDR3 coding DNA: TGTGCCAGCAGTCCAGGACTAGCGGGTACCTACAATGAGCAGTTCTTC.

This clone is deemed medium-sized. As DNA, the CDR3 is TGTGCCAGTATTTCCCAGGAAAGCTCCTACGAGCAGTACTTC. Its protein product is CASISQESSYEQYF. The rearrangement joins TRBV6-8 to TRBJ2-7, with D uncertain. The V end was cut by 9 bases, the J end by 0 bases, with 15 bases between. Per germline, CDR1 MNHGY and CDR2 SAAAGT. There are 14 residues in the CDR3.

This clone was detected once. CDR3 nucleotide sequence: TGCAGCGTTGGCCTAGGACAGGAAGGGACCCAGTACTTC. Amino acid sequence: CSVGLGQEGTQYF. The chain combines TRBV29-1 with TRBJ2-5, with 7 bases identical to TRBD1. V lost 4 bases, J lost 7 bases, and 9 bases stayed unmatched. CDR1 is SQVTM, CDR2 ANQGSEA, per germline. The CDR3 is made up of 13 amino acids.

This clone has at least ten counts. The J gene is TRBJ2-5, the V gene TRBV11-3, with TRBD1 as a possible D gene (6 bases). With 3 bases removed from V and 4 bases from J, the gap between germline ends came to 15 bases. CDR3 length equals 15 residues. The germline CDR1 and CDR2 sequences are SGHNT and YENEEA. CDR3 nucleotides: TGTGCCAGCAGCTTGGATGGCAGGGGTGTAGAGACCCAGTACTTC. Amino acid sequence: CASSLDGRGVETQYF. Full variable domain (remainder filled in from reference TRBV11-3 and TRBJ2-5): EAGVVQSPRYKIIEKKQPVAFWCNPISGHNTLYWYLQNLGQGPELLIRYENEEAVDDSQLPKDRFSAERLKGVDSTLKIQPAELGDSAVYLCASSLDGRGVETQYFGPGTRLLVL.

This clone was seen only a few times. The gene calls are TRBV30 and TRBJ1-1, with D possibly TRBD1 on 6 matching bases. The germline V gene has CDR1 GTSNPN and CDR2 SVGIG (reference sequence). V dropped 0 bases and J dropped 4 bases, with 21 bases sitting between them. The CDR3 totals 17 residues. The CDR3 here is CAWSVLLSGQLSTEAFF. Here the CDR3 DNA reads TGTGCCTGGAGTGTACTTCTATCGGGACAACTGAGCACTGAAGCTTTCTTT.

This clone was seen at least ten times. The J gene is TRBJ1-5, the V gene TRBV6-8; weak D call: TRBD1 (5 bases). V lost 10 bases, J lost 4 bases, and 14 bases lay in between. The CDR3 has 13 amino acids. In germline, CDR1 is MNHGY, CDR2 SAAAGT. Here the CDR3 reads CAISSEGNQPQHF. CDR3 in DNA: TGTGCCATCAGCTCTGAGGGGAATCAGCCCCAGCATTTT.

V and J are TRBV7-7 and TRBJ2-5; 9 nucleotides line up with TRBD1. CDR1 is SSHAT and CDR2 is FNYEAQ in the germline V gene (reference sequence). CDR3 length: 15 amino acids. The V segment lost 7 bases and the J segment 5 bases; nucleotides outside the gene matches: 11. CDR3 sequence (DNA): TGTGCCAGCACCCTTACAGGGGGCCTAGGGGAGACCCAGTACTTC. Translating gives CASTLTGGLGETQYF.

There are a few counts of this clone. The chain uses TRBV30 and TRBJ2-3, with D perhaps matching TRBD2 (6 bases). The germline CDR1 and CDR2 sequences are GTSNPN and SVGIG (reference sequence). There are 13 residues in the CDR3. V was trimmed by 4 bases and J by 4 bases, leaving 12 bases between them. CDR3 DNA sequence: TGTGCCTGGATTACTAGCTCGGCAGATACGCAGTATTTT. Translated: CAWITSSADTQYF.

This rearrangement joins TRBV6-8 to TRBJ1-5, with a tentative D call TRBD1 (5 bases). The CDR3 is 13 amino acids. The V and J ends lost 10 bases and 1 base respectively, with 11 bases between them. Looked up from germline, CDR1 is MNHGY and CDR2 is SAAAGT. The CDR3 reads CAIAGQSNQPQHF. CDR3 in DNA: TGTGCCATCGCGGGGCAGAGCAATCAGCCCCAGCATTTT.

V is TRBV19 and J is TRBJ2-4; possibly TRBD2 for D (5 bases). Per germline, CDR1 LNHDA and CDR2 SQIVND (reference sequence). Trimming pared 3 bases from V and 8 bases from J, leaving 11 bases between. CDR3 length: 13 amino acids. The CDR3 sequence is CASSIPPGYIQYF. In DNA form, the CDR3 reads TGTGCCAGTAGTATCCCCCCGGGGTACATTCAGTACTTC.

The table lists this clone with a few counts. The chain uses TRBV6-8 and TRBJ2-7; maybe TRBD1 (6 bases). The germline V gene has CDR1 MNHGY and CDR2 SAAAGT. This CDR3 is 15 amino acids long. V was trimmed by 0 bases and J by 3 bases, leaving 12 bases between them. The CDR3 DNA reads as TGTGCCAGCAGTTACTCGATGAGACAGGACTACGAGCAGTACTTC. Encoded protein: CASSYSMRQDYEQYF.

This chain uses TRBV19 with TRBJ1-6; D gene unclear. The CDR3 spans 14 residues. The ends were cut back, 6 bases at V and 6 bases at J, with 12 bases in the middle. From germline, CDR1 is LNHDA and CDR2 SQIVND (reference sequence). The CDR3 loop reads CASSLDGINSPLHF. The DNA for the CDR3 is TGTGCCAGTAGCCTTGACGGGATTAATTCACCCCTCCACTTT. Based on the CDR3 plus reference TRBV19 and TRBJ1-6, the full variable domain is DGGITQSPKYLFRKEGQNVTLSCEQNLNHDAMYWYRQDPGQGLRLIYYSQIVNDFQKGDIAEGYSVSREKKESFPLTVTSAQKNPTAFYLCASSLDGINSPLHFGNGTRLTVT.

The rearrangement joins TRBV29-1 to TRBJ2-3; 9 bases map to TRBD2. V was clipped by 4 bases and J by 2 bases; unmatched bases: 7. Germline loops: CDR1 SQVTM, CDR2 ANQGSEA. The CDR3 length is 15 residues. The CDR3 nucleotides read TGCAGCGTTGCGACCGGCGGGAGGGCCACAGATACGCAGTATTTT. This encodes CSVATGGRATDTQYF.